This T cell receptor beta chain is drawn from a study of cytomegalovirus exposure and HLA in healthy donors (dated by TCRdb to 2017 to 2019). Describing the broader study: In an earlier analysis of some 550 of the donors, around 300 Gb of sequence data and some 120 million unique TCR beta sequences from about 179 million T cells were reported. About 310 gigabases of sequencing data and approximately 84 million unique TCR sequences were included in an early release covering about 700 HLA-typed donors. Of the 398 genotyped donors, roughly 80% fell in the genetic ancestry cluster associated with self-reported Caucasian donors. The study aimed to test whether cataloging public T cell receptors could reveal signatures of past pathogen exposure. Using immunosequencing, the study profiled T cell repertoires from about 650 subjects and related those repertoires to cytomegalovirus serostatus. Besides the first cohort of more than 650 subjects, a separate validation cohort made up of 120 different subjects was used. The study combined high-throughput TCR immunosequencing, statistical association of individual TCRs with disease status, and machine learning to predict cytomegalovirus infection status. A later analysis re-examined previously published TCR beta repertoires from more than 600 donors and added high-resolution HLA genotyping to investigate patterns of TCR occurrence. In the later analysis, no new phenotypic data were used to find candidate immune exposures; instead, reliance was placed on TCR beta sequences and their occurrence across donors. In an earlier analysis of over 550 of the donors, high-throughput TCR beta sequencing was used to judge whether each TCR beta V gene segment behaved as functional or pseudogenic. Donor age, sex, ethnicity and CMV serostatus were compiled together with the repertoire data. Genome-wide SNP genotypes for about 65% of the roughly 670 donors were used in a later genetic analysis, which treated that subset as a discovery cohort. Every discovery cohort repertoire had been produced on one sequencing platform. HLA typing covered class I and class II loci at four-digit resolution. Typing coverage differed by locus: A, B, C, DRB1 and DQB1 were typed in roughly 629-640 donors, DQA1 in 500 to 550, DPA1 in around 600, and DPB1 in just under 480. A handful of DR-DQ haplotypes were handled as single units for association and clustering because linkage in the cohort was strong. Across some 400 genotyped donors of the cohort, an average of about 240,000 unique TCR beta nucleotide sequences per donor were sequenced, and roughly 20% of those sequences were non-productive.

The CDR1 and CDR2 encoded by the germline V gene are SGHTA and FQGTGA. The CDR3 runs 15 residues from the cysteine to the phenylalanine. The DNA shown is the 45-base CDR3, in frame from base 1. V loses 2 bases of germline sequence and J loses 0 bases, and the interval between the two ends is 8 bases. The study at large found these results: Immune exposure information for the cohort was limited to CMV serostatus. In a later genetic analysis, a missense DCLRE1C variant was associated with V-gene and J-gene trimming of TCR beta chains, and the association was replicated in an independent cohort. A few of the identified cytomegalovirus-associated TCR beta chains were confirmed in vitro to be specific for cytomegalovirus antigens. HLA typing was unavailable for some donors at each locus, so association tests used only the typed subset. A cluster of highly shared sequence variants was judged likely to be a technical artifact of the sequencing pipeline. In a later analysis, HLA-associated TCR beta chains were found to be more clonally expanded and to have lower generation probabilities than equally common non-associated chains. A later analysis found that TCR association rates varied across HLA loci, with DRB1 alleles showing the most associated TCRs and HLA-C alleles the fewest. A further reported finding was that TCR beta sequences accurately predicted the HLA-A and HLA-B alleles for most subjects in the first cohort. In an earlier analysis of approximately 590 of the donors, most TCR beta V segments appeared in productive rearrangements about 90% or about 30% of the time, broadly matching IMGT annotations. A later genetic analysis reported fewer N-insertions in productive TCRs among donors in an Asian-associated ancestry cluster than the roughly 620-donor mean. This cohort had only TCR beta chains sequenced, and the lack of alpha or paired-chain data limited which features could be detected. According to a later analysis, parvovirus B19, influenza, CMV and Epstein-Barr virus appeared linked to several top co-occurrence clusters. Because the 87-base-pair reads could not distinguish some IMGT-functional V segments, including TRBV6-2 and TRBV6-3, those segments were excluded. The study listed around 160 TCR beta chains as associated with cytomegalovirus. Assigning TCR associations to individual alleles was difficult when HLA alleles, especially DR and DQ, strongly co-occurred. Linkage disequilibrium might explain the correlated functional status among segregating V segments, but an unknown experimental factor could not be excluded. Most TCR sequences were seen in very few donors, while some public TCRs were found in many individuals. A later analysis found that most CMV-associated TCR beta chains appeared HLA-restricted, with HLA associations seemingly driven largely by CMV exposure. Presence/absence analyses assumed roughly uniform sequencing depth across donors, an assumption that may not hold. The authors suggested that the approach could potentially be generalized to other disease states and immunological phenotypes. In both the original and validation cohorts, the classifier was reported to diagnose cytomegalovirus status with high specificity and sensitivity. Specific HLA alleles were associated with more than 15,000 TCR beta sequences at a false discovery rate of 0.05 in a later analysis. Because counts were too low, seventeen rarely observed V segments, including chromosome 9 orphons, were left out of the earlier analysis of 500 to 650 of the donors.

Receptor amplification or capture employed the immunoSEQ multiplex PCR assay. For the multiplex PCR, a mixture combining 60 forward primers for TCR Vbeta segments and 13 reverse primers for TCR Jbeta segments was used. A multiplex PCR assay on genomic DNA amplified the CDR3 region of rearranged TCR beta genes. The Illumina HiSeq System was used to sequence the amplified TCR beta libraries as 87-base-pair reads. In the paper's pipeline: In a later analysis, tens of millions of unique TCR beta chains were counted across the approximately 620 repertoires, and approximately 11 million of these chains were shared by at least two donors. To remove PCR and sequencing errors, raw reads were error-corrected and collapsed into unique sequences using a nearest-neighbor algorithm that merged closely related sequences. V, D and J gene segments were assigned by aligning CDR3 sequences to IMGT reference sequences. Each retained sequence needed at least a six-nucleotide match to both a V gene segment and a J gene segment. Rearrangements were classified as productive when the CDR3 lacked stop codons and remained in frame with V and J, and all other rearrangements were classified as non-productive. CDR3 was defined by IMGT convention, running from the second conserved V-encoded cysteine to the conserved J-encoded phenylalanine. The earlier analysis of a few hundred of the donors excluded sequences that lacked an unambiguous match to a single V gene segment. An earlier analysis of fewer than 750 of the donors called V segments functional above 56.7% productive rearrangements and segregating when the between-donor standard deviation exceeded 5%. A statistical classification framework was built for diagnosing cytomegalovirus status from the catalog of TCR beta chain sequences. In a later analysis, V and J genes were assigned by comparing TCR nucleotide sequences against IMGT/GENE-DB human TR gene sequences. The TCRdist pipeline was used in a later analysis to assign CDR3 sequences and most-parsimonious VDJ recombination scenarios. In a later analysis, every TCR beta chain was defined by the combination of its CDR3 amino acid sequence and its V-gene family, and reads without a unique V-gene family were dropped. To address suspected cross-contamination and a sequencing artifact, a later analysis removed 592 highly shared, low-generation-probability nucleotide sequences. In a later analysis, a clonal expansion index for each public chain was calculated from normalized within-repertoire ranks of inferred template counts. In a later analysis, generation probabilities were computed using a VDJ recombination model fitted to out-of-frame rearrangements, and the results were checked against IGoR. Hypergeometric tests were used in a later analysis to score TCR-TCR, TCR-HLA and TCR-CMV co-occurrence, with a repertoire-size bias correction applied to the TCR pairs. In a later analysis, false discovery rates were estimated by permuting HLA or CMV assignments 20 times. In a later analysis, co-occurring TCRs were grouped with DBSCAN, and TCRdist sequence similarity was added when clustering was performed within HLA-allele-positive subsets. For co-occurrence clustering, repertoires with fewer than 30,000 or more than 120,000 public chains were excluded, along with four to six repertoires with anomalous nucleotide sharing. Here the immuneACCESS table is served through TCRdb, limited to in-frame sequences with V and J called. Missing clones are a known gap in these copies; in checked studies unresolved V genes cover under half, and the rest lacks a known reason. That table furnishes V, J and clone size, whereas the DNA furnished D and trimming. This sample gives about 170,000 clones in total; around 74% of them show up just once. In total, the top ten clones hold under 2.5% of the sample.

Of note for this clone: Its target antigen remains unknown. Per-base quality was not reported, and no clone a single base away is much larger than it.

The cohort was made up of roughly 670 healthy bone marrow donors. At the time of sampling, every cohort member was nominally healthy, though immune exposures that went unrecorded were likely present. The donor tested CMV seronegative, placing the donor among the approximately 360 seronegative members of the cohort. Each donor provided a peripheral blood sample, and peripheral blood mononuclear cells were used for TCR beta sequencing. Genomic DNA extraction from the blood cell samples was performed with the Qiagen DNeasy Blood Extraction Kit. The rearrangement combines TRBV7-3 with TRBJ2-1, and TRBD2 may be the D gene, going by 6 matching bases. What was sequenced was PBMCs. The TCR comes from a female donor in good health and CMV-seronegative. The DNA sequence reads TGTGCCAGCAGCTTAGACGGGAGCTCCTACAATGAGCAGTTCTTC. This codes for CASSLDGSSYNEQFF.